This record concerns one T cell receptor (beta chain) sequence. Its antigen remains unknown. TCRdb re-called the 5' RACE reads through MiXCR, storing one row per CDR3 protein. Found here are around 390,000 distinct CDR3 sequences, about 15% of them singletons; the top ten hold roughly a fifth. The data originate from a study of T-cell memory formation after mild COVID-19. The wider study: Across donors, TCR clusters were largely donor specific. Overall study results and limits: The authors left the SARS-CoV-2 specificity of second-wave clones peaking on day 37 unconfirmed. Clones contracting across day 15 to 85 had a balanced CD4/CD8 profile; later expanding clones leaned CD4+.

The germline CDR1 and CDR2 sequences are SGHRS and YFSETQ. The length of the CDR3 is 15 residues. Trimming pared 1 base from V and 4 bases from J, leaving 12 bases between. Specimen: PBMCs or a T cell subset sorted from them (not recorded which). The V call is TRBV5-1, the J call TRBJ1-3; unclear D gene. The clonotype was recovered from a man aged 18-30 years who had mild COVID-19 (a few samples of this study predate the infection). Cell type and time point are not known. Here the CDR3 DNA reads TGCGCCAGCAGCTTGCCCCGGAGCCCAGGAAACACCATATATTTT. Translated, it gives CASSLPRSPGNTIYF.